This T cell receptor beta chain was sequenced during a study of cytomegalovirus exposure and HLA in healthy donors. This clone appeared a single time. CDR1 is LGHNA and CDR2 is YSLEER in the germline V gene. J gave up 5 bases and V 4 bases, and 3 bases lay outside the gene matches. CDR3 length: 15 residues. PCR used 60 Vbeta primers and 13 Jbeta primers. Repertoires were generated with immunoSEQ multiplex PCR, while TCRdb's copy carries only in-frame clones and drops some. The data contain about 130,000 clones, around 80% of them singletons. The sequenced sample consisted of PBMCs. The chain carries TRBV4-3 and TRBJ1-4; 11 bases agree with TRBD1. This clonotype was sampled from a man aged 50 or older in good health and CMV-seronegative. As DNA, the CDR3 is TGCGCCAGCAGCCGGGACAGGGGGAGAAATGAAAAACTGTTTTTT. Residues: CASSRDRGRNEKLFF.